These 6 T cell receptor beta chains originate from one sample sequenced in a study of shared clonotypes between healthy human individuals. Sequencing used immunoSEQ multiplex PCR; TCRdb keeps in-frame clones, though not all of them. This repertoire shows millions of clones, approximately 94% found once; its top ten account for 0.13% to 0.15%. Material for sequencing was naive CD4+ T cells sorted from blood. As to subset: CD45RA+ positively selected. The receptors derive from a man between 18 and 29 years old in good health.

The chain carries TRBV7-9 and TRBJ1-3; D not resolved. In germline, CDR1 is SEHNR, CDR2 FQNEAQ (reference sequence). The CDR3 sequence is 13 residues long. Trimming took off 6 bases at V and 2 bases at J, with 8 bases between the two ends. CDR3 sequence (DNA): TGTGCCAGCAGTTCGACGCCTGGAAACACCATATATTTT. Encoded protein: CASSSTPGNTIYF. Together with reference TRBV7-9 and TRBJ1-3, the CDR3 gives the full variable domain: DTGVSQNPRHKITKRGQNVTFRCDPISEHNRLYWYRQTLGQGPEFLTYFQNEAQLEKSRLLSDRFSAERPKGSFSTLEIQRTEQGDSAMYLCASSSTPGNTIYFGEGSWLTVV.

This clone was counted a single time. Here the CDR3 reads CASRRGLRGHSPLHF. The DNA for the CDR3 is TGCGCCAGCAGGCGGGGCCTTAGGGGGCATTCACCCCTCCACTTT. The chain couples TRBV23-1 to TRBJ1-6; 7 nucleotides agree with TRBD1. TRBV23-1 is treated as an ORF (open reading frame) with a function not yet certain. The trim removed 6 bases at V and 8 bases at J, leaving 10 bases unmatched. The CDR3 loop spans 15 amino acids.

The genes are TRBV30 and TRBJ2-5; D remains unclear. CDR3 size: 11 residues. Trimming took 4 bases from V and 6 from J, leaving 9 bases between them. Germline V lookup: CDR1 GTSNPN, CDR2 SVGIG (reference sequence). CDR3 sequence: CAWTLFQTQYF. As DNA, the CDR3 is TGTGCCTGGACCCTCTTCCAGACCCAGTACTTC.

The chain carries TRBV5-1 and TRBJ2-1; the match to TRBD2 covers 8 bases. V was clipped by 6 bases and J by 0 bases; unmatched bases: 5. Germline CDR1 and CDR2: SGHRS and YFSETQ. The CDR3 consists of 15 residues. CDR3 protein: CASKSGSSSYNEQFF. DNA of the CDR3: TGCGCCAGCAAGAGCGGGAGTTCCTCCTACAATGAGCAGTTCTTC.

V usage is TRBV4-3 and J usage is TRBJ2-1; maybe TRBD2 (6 bases). Germline V lookup: CDR1 LGHNA, CDR2 YSLEER. The ends were cut back, 0 bases at V and 9 bases at J, with 21 bases in the middle. The CDR3 contains 17 residues. The CDR3 DNA follows: TGCGCCAGCAGCCAAGATCGTGGCGGTCTCGGCGGGGTTGAGCAGTTCTTC. It encodes CASSQDRGGLGGVEQFF.

For this clone: The identical CDR3 is also encoded by other nucleotide sequences in the sample. The genes are TRBV27 and TRBJ2-2, with D uncertain. V shed 1 base and J shed 4 bases, with 4 bases lying between them. Germline V gives CDR1 MNHEY, CDR2 SMNVEV (reference sequence). The CDR3 has 13 amino acids. The CDR3 loop is CASSLWGTGELFF. DNA for the CDR3: TGTGCCAGCAGTTTATGGGGCACCGGGGAGCTGTTTTTT.